The clone carrying this T cell receptor beta chain was recorded at least ten times. Its antigen is not known. This entry is derived from a study of T-cell memory formation after mild COVID-19. Study-level information: Among the donors, TCR clusters were largely specific to each donor.

General study findings and limits: Certain responding clones were present in pre-infection memory, suggesting participation of cross-reactive memory.

5'RACE primed at constant segments yielded TCR alpha and TCR beta cDNA libraries bearing sample barcodes and UMIs. Using its own MiXCR run on the 5' RACE reads, TCRdb lists one record per CDR3 protein. The data contain 200,000 to 250,000 distinct CDR3 sequences, around 10% of them singletons. V was pared by 3 bases and J by 1 base, with 5 bases between. This CDR3 has 13 amino acids. Germline CDR1 reads SGHKS; CDR2 reads YYEKEE (reference sequence). The sequencing input was PBMCs or a T cell subset sorted from them (not recorded which). This TCR was sampled from a man between 18 and 29 years old who had mild COVID-19 (a few samples of this study predate the infection). Cell type and time point are not known. This chain joins TRBV5-5 and TRBJ2-1, with D unclear. The CDR3 DNA sequence: TGTGCCAGCAGCTCTCCGTCCTACAATGAGCAGTTCTTC. Translating it yields CASSSPSYNEQFF.